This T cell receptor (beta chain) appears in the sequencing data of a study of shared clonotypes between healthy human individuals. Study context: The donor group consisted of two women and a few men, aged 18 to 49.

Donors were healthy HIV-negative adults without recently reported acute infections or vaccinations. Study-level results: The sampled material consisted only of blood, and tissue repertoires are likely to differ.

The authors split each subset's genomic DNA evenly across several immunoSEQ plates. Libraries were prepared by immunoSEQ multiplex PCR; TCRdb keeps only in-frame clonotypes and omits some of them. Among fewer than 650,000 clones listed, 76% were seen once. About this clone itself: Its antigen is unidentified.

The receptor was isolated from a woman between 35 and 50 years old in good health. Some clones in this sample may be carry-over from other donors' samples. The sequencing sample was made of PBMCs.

CDR3 amino acids: CASRSYNEQFF. Here the CDR3 DNA reads TGTGCCAGCAGAAGCTACAATGAGCAGTTCTTC. This chain links TRBV6-1 with TRBJ2-1; D not resolved. Germline CDR1 and CDR2: MNHNS and SASEGT. The CDR3 consists of 11 residues. Trimming pared 6 bases from V and 3 bases from J, leaving 3 bases between.